The present T cell receptor beta chain was sequenced within a study of blood T cell repertoires in COVID-19. For the study at large: Sample material is recorded as cDNA or gDNA derived from T cells, B-cell-depleted T cells, or PBMCs.

Participants reported their clinical history, and cohort assignment relied on those reports. With 3 bases removed from V and 7 bases from J, the gap between germline ends came to 12 bases. The V gene's germline CDR1 is MGHRA and CDR2 YSYEKL. CDR3 length equals 14 residues. The assay was immunoSEQ multiplex PCR, and TCRdb's table has in-frame clones only and misses some. The sample lists approximately 250,000 clones, 88% occurring once. V usage is TRBV4-1 and J usage is TRBJ2-2; D unclear. Sequenced sample: PBMCs or T cells enriched from blood (not recorded which). The clonotype originates from a woman aged 40-49 years with acute COVID-19. The CDR3 reads CASSHISGFGELFF. CDR3 nucleotide sequence: TGCGCCAGCAGCCATATATCGGGTTTCGGGGAGCTGTTTTTT.